Given below is one T cell receptor (beta chain) in context. The source of the sample is a study of shared clonotypes between healthy human individuals. Germline assignment: CDR1 MDHEN and CDR2 SYDVKM. The CDR3 sequence is 15 residues long. Trimming took off 2 bases at V and 4 bases at J, with 11 bases between the two ends. Generated by immunoSEQ multiplex PCR, the TCRdb table keeps only in-frame clones and is missing some. The sample consists of about 2.3 million clones, 85% to 95% of them appearing once. What was sequenced was naive CD4+ T cells from PBMCs. The subset was: CD45RA+ positively selected. The clonotype originates from a man aged 18 to 29 in good health. Some clones in this sample may be carry-over from other donors' samples. This sequence joins TRBV28 and TRBJ2-2; D is perhaps TRBD2 (6 bases). The CDR3 sequence: CASSLGGIRTGELFF. The CDR3 region has the DNA TGTGCCAGCAGTTTAGGAGGGATTCGCACCGGGGAGCTGTTTTTT.